The clone carrying this TCR beta chain was counted a single time. TCRdb's table, derived via immunoSEQ multiplex PCR, lists solely in-frame clones and lacks some. The sample holds over 100,000 clones, approximately 89% seen once. This CDR3 is 14 amino acids long. CDR1 and CDR2 (germline): KGHSH, LQKENI. V lost 3 bases to trimming and J lost 6 bases, with 14 bases between them. The data stem from a study of blood T cell repertoires in COVID-19. Study-wide background: Researchers got acute and convalescent COVID-19 samples from the United States, Italy and Spain. T cells, B-cell-depleted T cells, or PBMCs supplied cDNA or gDNA.

The J gene is TRBJ1-2, the V gene TRBV18; D gene unclear. The receptor comes from a man in his forties with acute or convalescent COVID-19. Material: peripheral blood. In DNA form, the CDR3 reads TGTGCCAGCTCACCGGGCTCCCTTTATGATGGCTACACCTTC. Residues: CASSPGSLYDGYTF.